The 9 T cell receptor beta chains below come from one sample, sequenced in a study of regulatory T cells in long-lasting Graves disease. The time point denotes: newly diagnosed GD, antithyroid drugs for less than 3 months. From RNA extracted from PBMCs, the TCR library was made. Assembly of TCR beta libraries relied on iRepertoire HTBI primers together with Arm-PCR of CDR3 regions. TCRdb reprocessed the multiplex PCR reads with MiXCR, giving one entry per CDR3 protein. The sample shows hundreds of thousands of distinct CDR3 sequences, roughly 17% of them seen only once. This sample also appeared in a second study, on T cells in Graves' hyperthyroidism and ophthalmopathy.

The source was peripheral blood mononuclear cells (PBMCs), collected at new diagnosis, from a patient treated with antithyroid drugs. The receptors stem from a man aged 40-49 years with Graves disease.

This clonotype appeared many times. CDR3 sequence (DNA): TGTGCCAGCAGCCTAAATCTGATGGTCCACGAGCAGTACTTC. As protein: CASSLNLMVHEQYF. V usage is TRBV11-1 and J usage is TRBJ2-7; no clear D gene. V shed 5 bases and J shed 5 bases, with 16 bases lying between them. Germline V lookup: CDR1 SGHAT, CDR2 FQDESV (reference sequence). CDR3 length equals 14 residues.

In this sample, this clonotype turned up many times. CDR3 in amino acids: CASSLRVRDTQYF. In DNA form, the CDR3 reads TGTGCCAGCAGCTTACGGGTACGAGATACGCAGTATTTT. This chain links TRBV27 with TRBJ2-3; D is unresolved. Trimming cost V 6 bases and J 5 bases, with 12 bases left between them. The germline CDR1 and CDR2 sequences are MNHEY and SMNVEV (reference sequence). This CDR3 spans 13 amino acids.

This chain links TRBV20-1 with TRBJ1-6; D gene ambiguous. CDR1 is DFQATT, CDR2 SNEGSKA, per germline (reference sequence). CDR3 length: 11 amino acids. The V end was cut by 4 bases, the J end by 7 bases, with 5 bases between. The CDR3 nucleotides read TGCAGTGCTATGAGGAATTCACCCCTCCACTTT. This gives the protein CSAMRNSPLHF.

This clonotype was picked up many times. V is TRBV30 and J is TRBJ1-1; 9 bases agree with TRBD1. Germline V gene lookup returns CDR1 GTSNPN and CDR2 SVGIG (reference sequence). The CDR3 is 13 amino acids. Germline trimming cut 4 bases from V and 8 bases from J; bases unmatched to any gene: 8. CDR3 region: CAWTYGTGKEAFF. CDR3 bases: TGTGCCTGGACCTACGGGACAGGGAAGGAAGCTTTCTTT.

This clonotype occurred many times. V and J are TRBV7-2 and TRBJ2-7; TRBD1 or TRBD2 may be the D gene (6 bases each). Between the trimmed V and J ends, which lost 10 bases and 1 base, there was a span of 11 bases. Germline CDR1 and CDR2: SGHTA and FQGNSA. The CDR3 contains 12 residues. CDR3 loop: CATGGRSYEQYF. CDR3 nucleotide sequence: TGTGCCACCGGGGGCAGATCCTACGAGCAGTACTTC.

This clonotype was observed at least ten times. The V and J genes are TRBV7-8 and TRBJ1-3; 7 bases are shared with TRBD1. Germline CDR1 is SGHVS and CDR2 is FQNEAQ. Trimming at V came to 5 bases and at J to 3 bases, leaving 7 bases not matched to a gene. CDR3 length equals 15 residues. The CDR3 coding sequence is TGTGCCAGCAGCCCAGTGACAGGGAGTGGAAACACCATATATTTT. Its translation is CASSPVTGSGNTIYF.

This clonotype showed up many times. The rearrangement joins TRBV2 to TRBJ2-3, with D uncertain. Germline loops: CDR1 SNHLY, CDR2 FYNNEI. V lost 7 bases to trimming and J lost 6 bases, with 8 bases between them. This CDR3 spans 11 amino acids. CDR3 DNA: TGTGCCAGCACGAGGTCGGATACGCAGTATTTT. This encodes CASTRSDTQYF.

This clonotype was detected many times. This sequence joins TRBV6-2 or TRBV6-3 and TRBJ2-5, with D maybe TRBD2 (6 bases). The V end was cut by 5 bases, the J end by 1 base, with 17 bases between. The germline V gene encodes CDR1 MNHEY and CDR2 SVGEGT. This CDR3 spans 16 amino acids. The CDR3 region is CASSQLAEAIQETQYF. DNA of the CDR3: TGTGCCAGCAGTCAATTAGCGGAGGCGATCCAAGAGACCCAGTACTTC.

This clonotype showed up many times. DNA of the CDR3: TGTGCCAGCAGTATCCTTGCTGGGACCCAGTACTTC. It is translated as CASSILAGTQYF. This chain uses TRBV6-1 with TRBJ2-5; no reliable D call. This CDR3 has 12 residues. Trimming pared 5 bases from V and 7 bases from J, leaving 11 bases between. Germline CDR1 reads MNHNS; CDR2 reads SASEGT.